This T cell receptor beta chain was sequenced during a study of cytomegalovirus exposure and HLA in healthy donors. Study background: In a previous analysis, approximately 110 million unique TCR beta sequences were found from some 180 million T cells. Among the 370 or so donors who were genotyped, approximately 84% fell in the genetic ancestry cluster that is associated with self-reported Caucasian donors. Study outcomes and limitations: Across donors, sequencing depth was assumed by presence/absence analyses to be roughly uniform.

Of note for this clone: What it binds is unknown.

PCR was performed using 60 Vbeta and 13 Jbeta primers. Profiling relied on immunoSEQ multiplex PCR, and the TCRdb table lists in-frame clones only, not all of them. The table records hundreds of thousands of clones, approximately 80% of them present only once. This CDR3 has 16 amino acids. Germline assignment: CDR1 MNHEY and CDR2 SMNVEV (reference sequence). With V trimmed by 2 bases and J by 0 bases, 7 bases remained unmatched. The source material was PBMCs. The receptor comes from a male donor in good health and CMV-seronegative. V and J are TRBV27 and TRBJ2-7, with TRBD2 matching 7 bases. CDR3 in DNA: TGTGCCAGCAGTTTAGGTGGCAGGGACTACTCCTACGAGCAGTACTTC. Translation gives CASSLGGRDYSYEQYF.